The 16 T cell receptor beta chains reported below all come from one sample, sequenced in a study of shared T cell receptors in the human thymus (dated by TCRdb to the early 2020s). The library came from the immunoSEQ multiplex PCR assay. TCRdb took over this immuneACCESS table, retaining in-frame rearrangements with V and J assigned. Such tables are incomplete; in checked studies, under half of the missing clones stem from an unresolved V gene, and the remainder is unexplained. The sample table holds more than 550,000 clones, of which 70% to 90% were seen once. The top ten hold 0.0095% to 0.011% of the sample. This same sample was also taken into another study, of human thymus T cells.

Sequenced: thymocytes. The receptors were gathered from a girl in the first two years of life with a congenital heart defect. Donor details come from another sample of the same person, matched by shared clones.

The chain uses TRBV19 and TRBJ2-1; 7 bases align to TRBD1. CDR3 length: 17 amino acids. V trimming: 8 bases; J trimming: 0 bases; junction bases outside the gene matches: 13. The germline V gene encodes CDR1 LNHDA and CDR2 SQIVND (reference sequence). CDR3 loop: CASHPSIDRVSYNEQFF. CDR3 DNA: TGTGCCAGTCACCCCTCAATCGACAGGGTCTCCTACAATGAGCAGTTCTTC.

The V gene is TRBV28, the J gene TRBJ2-7, with 8 bases identical to TRBD1. V was pared by 8 bases and J by 1 base, with 4 bases of the junction left unmatched. The CDR3 sequence is 13 residues long. Germline CDR1 and CDR2: MDHEN and SYDVKM. The CDR3 here is CASRTGFSYEQYF. The CDR3 DNA reads TGTGCCAGCCGGACAGGGTTTTCCTACGAGCAGTACTTC.

This clone was picked up a small number of times. J is TRBJ1-1 and V is TRBV4-3, with D perhaps matching TRBD1 (5 bases). The CDR3 totals 18 residues. V dropped 3 bases and J dropped 5 bases, with 25 bases sitting between them. Germline values: CDR1 LGHNA, CDR2 YSLEER. This CDR3 reads CASSQWGITPRGETEAFF. The DNA of the CDR3 is TGCGCCAGCAGCCAGTGGGGCATCACGCCCCGGGGGGAGACTGAAGCTTTCTTT.

V and J are TRBV12-5 and TRBJ1-1, with D possibly TRBD1 on 5 matching bases. CDR1 is LGHNT, CDR2 FRNRAP, per germline. Deletions cut 0 bases from V and 5 bases from J, with 19 bases between. The CDR3 is made up of 17 amino acids. The DNA for the CDR3 is TGTGCTAGTGGTTTGGTGGGGAGTCGGGGGGAACAGACTGAAGCTTTCTTT. Its protein product is CASGLVGSRGEQTEAFF. The full variable domain, with the rest looked up from reference TRBV12-5 and TRBJ1-1, is DARVTQTPRHKVTEMGQEVTMRCQPILGHNTVFWYRQTMMQGLELLAYFRNRAPLDDSGMPKDRFSAEMPDATLATLKIQPSEPRDSAVYFCASGLVGSRGEQTEAFFGQGTRLTVV.

The chain uses TRBV4-1 and TRBJ1-4; D is undetermined. The germline gives CDR1 MGHRA, CDR2 YSYEKL. V was trimmed by 4 bases and J by 5 bases, leaving 35 bases between them. There are 22 residues in the CDR3. The CDR3 DNA follows: TGCGCCAGCAGCCCAGGAGGTTGCGGGATAGACACCAACCCCCCGTCGAATGAAAAACTGTTTTTT. Protein sequence: CASSPGGCGIDTNPPSNEKLFF.

The chain uses TRBV15 and TRBJ2-7, with TRBD1 matching over 7 bases. Germline V gene data show CDR1 as LNHNV and CDR2 as YYDKDF (reference sequence). This CDR3 contains 14 residues. V shed 5 bases and J 4 bases; nucleotides not matched to a gene: 8. For the CDR3, the DNA is TGTGCCACCAGCGGCGGCAGGGGGACATACGAGCAGTACTTC. The encoded protein is CATSGGRGTYEQYF.

This chain links TRBV11-2 with TRBJ1-2; TRBD1 is a possible D gene (5 bases). Germline V gives CDR1 SGHAT, CDR2 FQNNGV. V was pared by 2 bases and J by 6 bases, with 22 bases between. The CDR3 spans 17 residues. The CDR3 bases are TGTGCCAGCAGCTTAAGCCCTCAGGTTGGACACGAGGATGGCTACACCTTC. Translated: CASSLSPQVGHEDGYTF.

In this sample, this clone turned up once. The gene calls are TRBV6-6 and TRBJ2-7, with 8 bases fitting TRBD1. This CDR3 spans 16 amino acids. Germline CDR1 and CDR2: MNHNY and SVGAGI (reference sequence). J gave up 3 bases and V 6 bases, and 13 bases lay outside the gene matches. The CDR3 sequence is CASRHQTGVKIYEQYF. CDR3 coding DNA: TGTGCCAGCAGGCACCAGACAGGGGTGAAAATCTACGAGCAGTACTTC.

The genes are TRBV6-1 and TRBJ1-5; D call uncertain. Germline CDR1 and CDR2: MNHNS and SASEGT. The CDR3 contains 14 residues. Trimming left V 1 base short and J 13 bases short, with 17 bases between. The chain's CDR3 is CASSEGKRPIVQHF. CDR3 nucleotide sequence: TGTGCCAGCAGTGAAGGAAAGAGGCCAATTGTTCAGCATTTT.

The V and J genes are TRBV20-1 and TRBJ1-3; unclear D gene. Germline V gene sequence: CDR1 DFQATT, CDR2 SNEGSKA (reference sequence). The V end was cut by 5 bases, the J end by 4 bases, with 3 bases between. The CDR3 length is 10 residues. CDR3 coding DNA: TGCAGTGCTCTGGGAAACACCATATATTTT. Its translation: CSALGNTIYF.

The rearrangement uses TRBV30 and TRBJ1-2, with a possible D match to TRBD1 (5 bases). V was pared by 1 base and J by 3 bases, with 15 bases between. Germline V gene data show CDR1 as GTSNPN and CDR2 as SVGIG (reference sequence). There are 15 residues in the CDR3. CDR3 region: CAWSGPQGSHYGYTF. As DNA, the CDR3 is TGTGCCTGGAGTGGCCCGCAGGGTTCACACTATGGCTACACCTTC.

This clone came up once. This sequence joins TRBV5-1 and TRBJ2-7; TRBD1 is a possible D gene (5 bases). The CDR3 extends over 15 amino acids. The V gene lost 4 bases and the J gene lost 3 bases, with 17 bases spanning the gap. Germline-derived CDR1 and CDR2 are SGHRS and YFSETQ. CDR3 protein: CASSLLPLTGYEQYF. The CDR3 bases are TGCGCCAGCAGCCTCCTACCTTTAACAGGCTACGAGCAGTACTTC.

V gene TRBV29-1 combines with J gene TRBJ2-1, with a weak D call TRBD1 (6 bases). Trimming removed 8 bases at V and 5 bases at J, with 25 bases between. CDR1 is SQVTM, CDR2 ANQGSEA, per germline. This CDR3 is built from 16 residues. DNA of the CDR3: TGCAGCTTTCCTCAACGGCAGGGGAACAATAACAATGAGCAGTTCTTC. This translates into CSFPQRQGNNNNEQFF.

J is TRBJ1-1 and V is TRBV7-2, with 9 positions matching TRBD1. The V segment lost 6 bases and the J segment 10 bases; nucleotides outside the gene matches: 12. The CDR3 is 14 amino acids. CDR1 and CDR2 (germline): SGHTA, FQGNSA. As DNA, the CDR3 is TGTGCCAGCAGTGGGACAGGGACTGATGGTGGAGCTTTCTTT. Its translation is CASSGTGTDGGAFF.

As regards this clone: The sample has other DNA sequences that encode this CDR3 too. The chain combines TRBV6-5 with TRBJ1-2; weak D call: TRBD1 (6 bases). This CDR3 comprises 13 residues. The V gene lost 4 bases and the J gene lost 3 bases, with 9 bases spanning the gap. Germline loops: CDR1 MNHEY, CDR2 SVGAGI. As DNA, the CDR3 is TGTGCCAGCAGTTTACAGGGTCACTATGGCTACACCTTC. It translates to CASSLQGHYGYTF.

This clone appeared a single time. The genes are TRBV5-4 and TRBJ1-2; 8 bases are a match to TRBD1. The CDR3 is 16 amino acids. CDR1 is SGHNT, CDR2 YYREEE, per germline (reference sequence). Germline trimming cut 1 base from V and 0 bases from J; bases unmatched to any gene: 5. CDR3 DNA sequence: TGTGCCAGCAGCTTGAGGGACAGGTTACCTAACTATGGCTACACCTTC. Translating gives CASSLRDRLPNYGYTF.